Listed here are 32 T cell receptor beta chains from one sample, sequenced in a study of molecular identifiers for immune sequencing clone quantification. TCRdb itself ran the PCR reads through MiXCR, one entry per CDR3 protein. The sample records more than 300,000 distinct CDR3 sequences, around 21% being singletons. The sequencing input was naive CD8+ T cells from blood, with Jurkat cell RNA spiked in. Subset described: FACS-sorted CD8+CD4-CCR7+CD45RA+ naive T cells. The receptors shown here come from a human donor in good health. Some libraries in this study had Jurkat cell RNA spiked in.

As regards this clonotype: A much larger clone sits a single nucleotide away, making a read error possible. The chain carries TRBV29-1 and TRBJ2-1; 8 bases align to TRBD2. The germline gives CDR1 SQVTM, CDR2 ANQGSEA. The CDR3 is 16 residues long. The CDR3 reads CSVIGKRGSSHNEQFF. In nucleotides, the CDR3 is TGCAGCGTTATAGGGAAGCGGGGGAGCTCCCACAATGAGCAGTTCTTC.

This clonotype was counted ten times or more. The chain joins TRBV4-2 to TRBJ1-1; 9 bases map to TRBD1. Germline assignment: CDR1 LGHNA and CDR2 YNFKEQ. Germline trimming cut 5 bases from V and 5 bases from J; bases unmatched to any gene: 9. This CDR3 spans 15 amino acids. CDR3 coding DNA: TGTGCCAGCAGCGCTCAACAGGGGGCCGAGACTGAAGCTTTCTTT. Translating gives CASSAQQGAETEAFF.

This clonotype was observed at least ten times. In DNA form, the CDR3 reads TGTGCCAGCAGCTTGGCCCCTAGGGAGGGGGCTGAAGCTTTCTTT. Its translation is CASSLAPREGAEAFF. The J gene is TRBJ1-1, the V gene TRBV5-4; possible D gene TRBD1, 6 bases. V was cut by 0 bases and J by 6 bases, with 15 bases left in between. The V gene's germline CDR1 is SGHNT and CDR2 YYREEE (reference sequence). The CDR3 loop spans 15 amino acids.

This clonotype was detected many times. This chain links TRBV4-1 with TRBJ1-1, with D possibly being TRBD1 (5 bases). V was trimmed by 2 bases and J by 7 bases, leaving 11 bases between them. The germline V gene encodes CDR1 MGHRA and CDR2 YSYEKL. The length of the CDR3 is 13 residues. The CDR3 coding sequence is TGCGCCAGCAGCCAAACCGACAGCCTTGAAGCTTTCTTT. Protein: CASSQTDSLEAFF.

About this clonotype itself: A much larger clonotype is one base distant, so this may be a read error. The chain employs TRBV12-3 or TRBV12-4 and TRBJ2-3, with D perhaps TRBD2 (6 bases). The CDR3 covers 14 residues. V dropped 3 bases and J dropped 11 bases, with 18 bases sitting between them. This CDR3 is CASSFRVGLGGQYF. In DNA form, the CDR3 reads TGTGCCAGCAGTTTCAGGGTGGGGTTGGGGGGGCAGTATTTT.

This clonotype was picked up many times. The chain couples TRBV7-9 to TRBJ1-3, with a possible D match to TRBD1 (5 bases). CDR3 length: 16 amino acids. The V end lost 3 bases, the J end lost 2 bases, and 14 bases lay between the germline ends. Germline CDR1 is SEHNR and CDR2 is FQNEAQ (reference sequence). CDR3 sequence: CASSLAVGQAGNTIYF. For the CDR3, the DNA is TGTGCCAGCAGCTTGGCCGTGGGGCAAGCTGGAAACACCATATATTTT. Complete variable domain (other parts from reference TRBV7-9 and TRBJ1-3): DTGVSQNPRHKITKRGQNVTFRCDPISEHNRLYWYRQTLGQGPEFLTYFQNEAQLEKSRLLSDRFSAERPKGSFSTLEIQRTEQGDSAMYLCASSLAVGQAGNTIYFGEGSWLTVV.

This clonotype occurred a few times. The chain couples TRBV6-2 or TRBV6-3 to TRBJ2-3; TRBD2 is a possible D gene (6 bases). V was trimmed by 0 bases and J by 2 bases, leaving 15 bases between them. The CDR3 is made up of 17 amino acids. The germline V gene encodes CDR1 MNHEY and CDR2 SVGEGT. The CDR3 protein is CASSYSGGEPPTDTQYF. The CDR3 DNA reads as TGTGCCAGCAGTTACTCCGGGGGAGAACCACCCACAGATACGCAGTATTTT.

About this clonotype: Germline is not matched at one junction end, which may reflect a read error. The CDR3 protein is CASSFTGTGTFYKQYF. The CDR3 DNA sequence: TGCGCCAGCAGCTTCACCGGGACAGGTACTTTCTACAAGCAGTACTTC. The chain is built from TRBV5-1 and TRBJ2-7; 8 bases align to TRBD1. CDR3 length: 16 residues. Per germline, CDR1 SGHRS and CDR2 YFSETQ.

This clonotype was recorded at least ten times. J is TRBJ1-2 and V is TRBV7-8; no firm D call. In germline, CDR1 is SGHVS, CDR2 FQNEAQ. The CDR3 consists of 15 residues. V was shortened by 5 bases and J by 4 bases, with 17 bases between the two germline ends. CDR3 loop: CASSPPPGLRYGYTF. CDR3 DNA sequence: TGTGCCAGCAGCCCTCCCCCCGGGCTTCGCTATGGCTACACCTTC.

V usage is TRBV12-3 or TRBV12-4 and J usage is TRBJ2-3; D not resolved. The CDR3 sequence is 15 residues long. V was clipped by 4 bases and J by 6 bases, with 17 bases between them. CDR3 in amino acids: CASSSHRRVGDTQYF. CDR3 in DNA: TGTGCCAGCAGTTCCCACCGTAGGGTCGGGGATACGCAGTATTTT.

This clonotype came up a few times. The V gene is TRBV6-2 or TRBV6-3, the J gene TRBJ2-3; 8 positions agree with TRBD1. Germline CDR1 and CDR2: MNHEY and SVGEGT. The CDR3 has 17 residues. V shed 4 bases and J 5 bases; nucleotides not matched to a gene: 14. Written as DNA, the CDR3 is TGTGCCAGCAGTTGGGACAGGCTCCAACAGGAAGGAGATACGCAGTATTTT. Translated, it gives CASSWDRLQQEGDTQYF.

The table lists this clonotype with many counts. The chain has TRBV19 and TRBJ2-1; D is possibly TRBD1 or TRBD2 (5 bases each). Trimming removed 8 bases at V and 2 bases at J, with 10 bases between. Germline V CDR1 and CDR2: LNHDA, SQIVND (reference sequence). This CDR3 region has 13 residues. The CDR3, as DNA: TGTGCCAGTGACTCGGGACCCTACAATGAGCAGTTCTTC. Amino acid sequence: CASDSGPYNEQFF.

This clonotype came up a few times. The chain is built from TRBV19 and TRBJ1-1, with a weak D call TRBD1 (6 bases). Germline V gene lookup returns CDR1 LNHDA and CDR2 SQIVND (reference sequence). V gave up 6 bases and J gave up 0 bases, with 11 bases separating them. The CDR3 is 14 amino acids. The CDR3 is CASSKGGMNTEAFF. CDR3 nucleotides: TGTGCCAGTAGCAAGGGGGGGATGAACACTGAAGCTTTCTTT.

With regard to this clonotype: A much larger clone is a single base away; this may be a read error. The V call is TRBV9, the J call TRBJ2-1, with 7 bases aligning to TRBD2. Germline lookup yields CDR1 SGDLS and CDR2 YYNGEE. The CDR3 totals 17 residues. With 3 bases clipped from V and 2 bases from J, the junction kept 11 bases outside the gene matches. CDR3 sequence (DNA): TGTGCCAGCAGCGGGGCTAGCGGAGAACCCCCCTACAATGAGCAGTTCTTC. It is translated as CASSGASGEPPYNEQFF.

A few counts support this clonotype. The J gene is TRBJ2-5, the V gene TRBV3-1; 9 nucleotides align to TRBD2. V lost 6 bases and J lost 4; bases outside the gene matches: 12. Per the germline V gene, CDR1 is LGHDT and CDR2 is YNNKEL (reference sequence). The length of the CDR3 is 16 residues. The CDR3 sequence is CASSRTVGGGGETQYF. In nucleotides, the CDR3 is TGTGCCAGCAGTCGCACTGTGGGCGGGGGGGGAGAGACCCAGTACTTC.

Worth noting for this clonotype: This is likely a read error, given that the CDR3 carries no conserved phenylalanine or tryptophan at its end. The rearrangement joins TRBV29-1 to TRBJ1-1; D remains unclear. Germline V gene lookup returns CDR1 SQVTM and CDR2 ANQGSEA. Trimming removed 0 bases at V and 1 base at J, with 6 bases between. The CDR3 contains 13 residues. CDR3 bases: TGCAGCGTTGAAGATCAAGGGAACACTGAAGCTTTCTGT. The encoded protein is CSVEDQGNTEAFC.

The DNA for the CDR3 is TGTGCCAGCAGTTACCCAGGGGGCGTCGACACCGGGGAGCTGTTTTTT. Protein product: CASSYPGGVDTGELFF. The chain employs TRBV6-5 and TRBJ2-2; 8 bases line up with TRBD1. The V gene's germline CDR1 is MNHEY and CDR2 SVGAGI. The CDR3 extends over 16 amino acids. V shed 2 bases, J shed 3 bases, and the junction held 5 bases outside the gene matches.

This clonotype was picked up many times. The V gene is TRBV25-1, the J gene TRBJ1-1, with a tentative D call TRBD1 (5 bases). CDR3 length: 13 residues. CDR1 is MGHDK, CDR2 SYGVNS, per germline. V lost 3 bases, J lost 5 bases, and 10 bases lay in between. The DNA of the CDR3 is TGTGCCAGCAGTGACCAGGGTTGGACTGAAGCTTTCTTT. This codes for CASSDQGWTEAFF. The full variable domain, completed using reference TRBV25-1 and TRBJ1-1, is EADIYQTPRYLVIGTGKKITLECSQTMGHDKMYWYQQDPGMELHLIHYSYGVNSTEKGDLSSESTVSRIRTEHFPLTLESARPSHTSQYLCASSDQGWTEAFFGQGTRLTVV.

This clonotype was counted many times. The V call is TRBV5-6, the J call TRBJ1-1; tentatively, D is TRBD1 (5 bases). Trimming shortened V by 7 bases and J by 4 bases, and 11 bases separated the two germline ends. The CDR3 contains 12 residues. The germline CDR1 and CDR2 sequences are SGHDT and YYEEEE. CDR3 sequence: CASRGVTTEAFF. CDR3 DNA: TGTGCCAGCCGGGGGGTTACCACTGAAGCTTTCTTT.

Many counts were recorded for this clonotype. The CDR3 sequence is CASSSGPYSLDQETQYF. CDR3 in DNA: TGTGCCAGCAGCTCCGGACCCTATAGCTTGGATCAAGAGACCCAGTACTTC. The J gene is TRBJ2-5, the V gene TRBV7-9, with D hard to call. The V gene's germline CDR1 is SEHNR and CDR2 FQNEAQ (reference sequence). V gave up 4 bases and J gave up 2 bases, with 20 bases separating them. The CDR3 has 17 amino acids.

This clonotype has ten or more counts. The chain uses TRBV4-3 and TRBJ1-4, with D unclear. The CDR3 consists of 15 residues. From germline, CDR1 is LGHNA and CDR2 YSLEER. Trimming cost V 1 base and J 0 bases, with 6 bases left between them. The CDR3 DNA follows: TGCGCCAGCAGCCAAGTTTGGGCAACTAATGAAAAACTGTTTTTT. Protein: CASSQVWATNEKLFF.

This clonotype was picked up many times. The CDR3: CAWSRNEKLFF. The CDR3 nucleotides are TGTGCCTGGAGTCGTAATGAAAAACTGTTTTTT. The rearrangement uses TRBV30 and TRBJ1-4; no firm D call. The CDR3 runs to 11 residues. CDR1 and CDR2 (germline): GTSNPN, SVGIG (reference sequence). Trimming cost V 2 bases and J 4 bases, with 2 bases left between them.

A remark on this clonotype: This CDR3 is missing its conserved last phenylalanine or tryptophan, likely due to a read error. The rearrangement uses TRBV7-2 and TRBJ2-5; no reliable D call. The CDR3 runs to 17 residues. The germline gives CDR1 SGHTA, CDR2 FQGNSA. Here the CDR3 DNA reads TGTGCCAGCAGCTTAGATACGTGGACGGAAGACCAAGAGGCCCAGTACCTC. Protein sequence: CASSLDTWTEDQEAQYL.

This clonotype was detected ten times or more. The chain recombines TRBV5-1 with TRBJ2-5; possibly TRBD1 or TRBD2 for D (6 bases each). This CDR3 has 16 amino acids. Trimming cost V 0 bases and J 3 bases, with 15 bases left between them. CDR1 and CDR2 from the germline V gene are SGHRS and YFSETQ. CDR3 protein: CASSLGGRGTKETQYF. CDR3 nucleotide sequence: TGCGCCAGCAGCTTGGGGGGGCGCGGGACCAAAGAGACCCAGTACTTC.

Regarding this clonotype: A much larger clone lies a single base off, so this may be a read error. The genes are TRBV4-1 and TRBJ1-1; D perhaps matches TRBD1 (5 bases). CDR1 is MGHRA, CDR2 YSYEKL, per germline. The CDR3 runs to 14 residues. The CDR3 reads CASSPRDMNTEAYF. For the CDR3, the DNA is TGCGCCAGCAGCCCCAGGGATATGAACACTGAAGCTTACTTT.

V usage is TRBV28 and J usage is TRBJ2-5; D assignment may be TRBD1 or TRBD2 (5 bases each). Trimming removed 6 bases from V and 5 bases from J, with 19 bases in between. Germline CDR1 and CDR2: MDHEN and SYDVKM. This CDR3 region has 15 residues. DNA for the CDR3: TGTGCCAGCAGGGGACCTCAGGGATTTTGGGAGACCCAGTACTTC. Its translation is CASRGPQGFWETQYF.

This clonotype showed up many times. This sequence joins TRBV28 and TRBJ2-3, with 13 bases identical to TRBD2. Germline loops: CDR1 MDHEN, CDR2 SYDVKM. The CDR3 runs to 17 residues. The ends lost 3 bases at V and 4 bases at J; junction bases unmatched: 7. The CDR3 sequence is CASSLLGLAGPSDTQYF. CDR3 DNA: TGTGCCAGCAGTTTGTTGGGACTAGCGGGGCCCTCAGATACGCAGTATTTT.

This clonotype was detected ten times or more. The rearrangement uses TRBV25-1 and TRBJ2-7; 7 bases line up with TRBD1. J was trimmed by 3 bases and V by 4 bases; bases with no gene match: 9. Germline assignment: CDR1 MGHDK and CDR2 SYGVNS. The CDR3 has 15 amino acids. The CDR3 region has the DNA TGTGCCAGCAGTGGCCTGACAGGGTCGAACTACGAGCAGTACTTC. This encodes CASSGLTGSNYEQYF.

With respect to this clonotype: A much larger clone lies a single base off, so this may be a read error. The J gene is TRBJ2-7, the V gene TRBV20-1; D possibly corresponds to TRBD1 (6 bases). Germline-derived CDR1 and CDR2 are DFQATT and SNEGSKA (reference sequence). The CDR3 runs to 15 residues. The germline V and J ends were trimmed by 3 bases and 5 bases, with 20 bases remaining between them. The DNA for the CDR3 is TGCAGTGCTAGTACTCCCAGACAGGATACCAACGAGCAGTACTTC. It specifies CSASTPRQDTNEQYF.

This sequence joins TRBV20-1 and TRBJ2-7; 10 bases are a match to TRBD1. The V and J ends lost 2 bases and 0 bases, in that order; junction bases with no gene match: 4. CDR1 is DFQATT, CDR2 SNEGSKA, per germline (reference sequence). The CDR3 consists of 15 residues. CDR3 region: CSARPDRGDSYEQYF. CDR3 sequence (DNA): TGCAGTGCTAGACCGGACAGGGGGGACTCCTACGAGCAGTACTTC.

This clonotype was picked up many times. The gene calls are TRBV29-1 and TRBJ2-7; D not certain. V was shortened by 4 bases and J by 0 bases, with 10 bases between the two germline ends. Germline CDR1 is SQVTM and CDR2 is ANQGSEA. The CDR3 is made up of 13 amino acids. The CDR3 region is CSVARPGSYEQYF. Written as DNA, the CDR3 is TGCAGCGTTGCTCGTCCTGGCTCCTACGAGCAGTACTTC.

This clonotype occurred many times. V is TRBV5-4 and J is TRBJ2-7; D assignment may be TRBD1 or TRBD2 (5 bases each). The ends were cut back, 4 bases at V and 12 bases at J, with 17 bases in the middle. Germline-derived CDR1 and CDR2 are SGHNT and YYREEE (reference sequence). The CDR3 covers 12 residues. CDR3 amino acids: CASSIGTGEGYF. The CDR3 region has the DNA TGTGCCAGCAGCATCGGGACCGGCGAGGGGTACTTC. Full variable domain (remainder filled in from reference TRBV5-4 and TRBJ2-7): ETGVTQSPTHLIKTRGQQVTLRCSSQSGHNTVSWYQQALGQGPQFIFQYYREEENGRGNFPPRFSGLQFPNYSSELNVNALELDDSALYLCASSIGTGEGYFGPGTRLTVT.